Listed below are T cell receptor beta chains from one sample, sequenced in a study of T cells in Graves' hyperthyroidism and ophthalmopathy. Each CDR3 protein gets one entry after TCRdb re-called the multiplex PCR reads with MiXCR. The sample has under 350,000 distinct CDR3 sequences; over 20% are singletons. Sequenced input: blood. The receptor set was obtained from a woman in her forties or fifties with Graves' hyperthyroidism. CDR3s include the opening cysteine and the closing phenylalanine or tryptophan. Fields, in order: D gene, clone size, J gene, V gene, CDR3 DNA, CDR3 protein. A D gene is named only where the DNA matches it firmly. A clone size is listed for some rows: how often the clone was seen (once, few, many), or a class if it is expanded.

TRBD2	few	TRBJ2-7	TRBV19	TGTGCCAGTAGTGCCGGGGGGGGGGGCTACTACGAGCAGTACTTC	CASSAGGGGYYEQYF
TRBD1	-	TRBJ2-7	TRBV10-3	TGTGCCATCAGGGGGACAGGGGGCTCCTACGAGCAGTACTTC	CAIRGTGGSYEQYF
-	few	TRBJ1-2	TRBV27	TGTGCCAGCAGCCCCCGAGGGATTAACTATGGCTACACCTTC	CASSPRGINYGYTF
TRBD1	many	TRBJ1-5	TRBV6-6	TGTGCCAGCAGTTACCCGGGACAGGGGCGTCCCAATCAGCCCCAGCATTTT	CASSYPGQGRPNQPQHF
-	few	TRBJ2-5	TRBV9	TGTGCCAGCAGCGTAGGAACGGGGGGCCCAAGAGAGACCCAGTACTTC	CASSVGTGGPRETQYF
-	-	TRBJ2-5	TRBV30	TGTGCCTGGAATAGCCATGCAGGGCAAGAGACCCAGTACTTC	CAWNSHAGQETQYF
-	many	TRBJ1-1	TRBV11-2	TGTGCCAGCAGCTTCCAAGTGTTTTCCCAGGGGATGAACACTGAAGCTTTCTTT	CASSFQVFSQGMNTEAFF
TRBD1	-	TRBJ1-2	TRBV7-3	TGTGCCAGCAGCCCGAATCCGGGACAGTTTTCCTCTGGCTACACCTTC	CASSPNPGQFSSGYTF
TRBD1	-	TRBJ1-5	TRBV27	TGTGCCACCACCAGGGGGGGGATGTCGCAGCCCCAGCATTTT	CATTRGGMSQPQHF
-	many	TRBJ1-1	TRBV6-1	TGTGCCAGCAGTGAGAAGATGAACACTGAAGCTTTCTTT	CASSEKMNTEAFF
-	many	TRBJ2-3	TRBV20-1	TGCAGTGCCCTTGGGGCCGTGACACAGACAGATACGCAGTATTTT	CSALGAVTQTDTQYF
TRBD1	many	TRBJ2-2	TRBV27	TGTGCCAGCAGTTTAAACAGGGGAGTGTCCGGGGAGCTGTTTTTT	CASSLNRGVSGELFF
TRBD1	few	TRBJ1-1	TRBV7-9	TGTGCCAGCAGCTCCCAGGGGGGGGGGGACACTGAAGCTTTCTTT	CASSSQGGGDTEAFF
-	many	TRBJ2-7	TRBV3-1	TGTGCCAGCAGTCTGACCAGACCCATCCGGCAGACCTACGAGCAGTACTTC	CASSLTRPIRQTYEQYF
TRBD1	-	TRBJ1-6	TRBV20-1	TGCAGTGCAGCGGACAGGGAAGGCTATAATTCACCCCTCCACTTT	CSAADREGYNSPLHF
TRBD2	many	TRBJ2-7	TRBV20-1	TGCAGTGCTCTTTCTAGCGGGAGTAACTACGAGCAGTACTTC	CSALSSGSNYEQYF
-	few	TRBJ1-6	TRBV7-9	TGTGCCAGCAGTCGGAGTCAGGGAAAATATTCACCCCTCCACTTT	CASSRSQGKYSPLHF
TRBD1	many	TRBJ1-5	TRBV28	TGTGCCAGCAGTCCAGGGGGCGCGGGCAATCAGCCCCAGCATTTT	CASSPGGAGNQPQHF
-	few	TRBJ2-2	TRBV29-1	TGCAGCGTTGAAGGGGGCGGTGACACCGGGGAGCTGTTTTTT	CSVEGGGDTGELFF
-	many	TRBJ2-7	TRBV12-3/TRBV12-4	TGTGCCAGCAGTAAAGTTTCGGGACATAGCTACGAGCAGTACTTC	CASSKVSGHSYEQYF
-	many	TRBJ2-5	TRBV10-1	TGCGCCAGCAGTGAGTCCGGAGACAGAAAGTACTTC	CASSESGDRKYF
-	many	TRBJ1-2	TRBV28	TGTGCCAGCTGGAAGGCAGGGGCGAGTCGGGGCTACACCTTC	CASWKAGASRGYTF